A single sample gave rise to the 18 T cell receptor beta chains below, sequenced in a study of shared clonotypes between healthy human individuals. The assay was immunoSEQ multiplex PCR, and TCRdb's table has in-frame clones only and misses some. The sample lists hundreds of thousands of clones, almost 97% occurring once. The sequenced material came from naive CD4+ T cells sorted from blood. Regarding subset: CD45RA+ positively selected. The receptors originated from a woman aged 25-40 years in good health.

This clone has a handful of counts. V gene TRBV28 combines with J gene TRBJ2-7, with D unresolved. The V end lost 7 bases, the J end lost 3 bases, and 10 bases lay between the germline ends. CDR1 and CDR2 (germline): MDHEN, SYDVKM. The CDR3 covers 12 residues. The CDR3: CASTTSDYEQYF. CDR3 nucleotide sequence: TGTGCCAGCACCACAAGCGACTACGAGCAGTACTTC.

The chain combines TRBV5-2 with TRBJ2-7; TRBD2 is the table's D call, not checked against the DNA. TRBV5-2 is described as a pseudogene. The CDR3 totals 15 residues. The CDR3 region is CASSHGTSGSGEQYF. The CDR3 DNA is TGTGCCAGCAGCCACGGGACTAGCGGGAGTGGCGAGCAGTACTTC.

The chain is built from TRBV6-1 and TRBJ1-2, with a possible D match to TRBD1 (6 bases). Trimming took 4 bases from V and 2 from J, leaving 11 bases between them. This CDR3 region has 14 residues. CDR1 is MNHNS, CDR2 SASEGT, per germline. CDR3 region: CASSAGGANYGYTF. The CDR3 DNA reads TGTGCCAGCAGTGCGGGGGGCGCCAACTATGGCTACACCTTC.

V and J are TRBV7-9 and TRBJ1-6, with 8 bases lining up with TRBD1. This CDR3 spans 16 amino acids. V trimming: 3 bases; J trimming: 9 bases; junction bases outside the gene matches: 10. CDR1 is SEHNR and CDR2 is FQNEAQ in the germline V gene (reference sequence). DNA of the CDR3: TGTGCCAGCAGCTTCTGGACAGGGTTTTTAGTTTCACCCCTCCACTTT. It codes for CASSFWTGFLVSPLHF.

This rearrangement joins TRBV11-3 to TRBJ2-7; D gene uncertain. Per the germline V gene, CDR1 is SGHNT and CDR2 is YENEEA. V lost 1 base to trimming and J lost 5 bases, with 6 bases between them. This CDR3 comprises 12 residues. In nucleotides, the CDR3 is TGTGCCAGCAGCTTAGGGAATGACGAGCAGTACTTC. Residues: CASSLGNDEQYF.

This chain joins TRBV18 and TRBJ2-1, with no clear D. CDR1 is KGHSH, CDR2 LQKENI, per germline. The V and J ends lost 2 bases and 9 bases respectively, with 11 bases between them. The CDR3 is made up of 13 amino acids. As DNA, the CDR3 is TGTGCCAGCTCACCAGAGGTAGATTTTGAGCAGTTCTTC. Its protein product is CASSPEVDFEQFF. The full variable domain, in which reference TRBV18 and TRBJ2-1 provide the parts outside the CDR3, is NAGVMQNPRHLVRRRGQEARLRCSPMKGHSHVYWYRQLPEEGLKFMVYLQKENIIDESGMPKERFSAEFPKEGPSILRIQQVVRGDSAAYFCASSPEVDFEQFFGPGTRLTVL.

The chain is built from TRBV28 and TRBJ2-6; D might be TRBD2 (5 bases). The germline gives CDR1 MDHEN, CDR2 SYDVKM. V lost 5 bases and J 1 base, leaving 15 bases between the germline ends. The CDR3 has 17 residues. The CDR3 loop reads CASSRVEGSSGANVLTF. The DNA for the CDR3 is TGTGCCAGCAGTAGGGTAGAGGGATCTTCTGGGGCCAACGTCCTGACTTTC.

The J gene is TRBJ2-1, the V gene TRBV5-1; D might be TRBD2 (6 bases). From germline, CDR1 is SGHRS and CDR2 YFSETQ. The ends were cut back, 6 bases at V and 0 bases at J, with 13 bases in the middle. The CDR3 extends over 15 amino acids. CDR3 in amino acids: CASNVGGSSYNEQFF. CDR3 bases: TGCGCCAGCAACGTTGGGGGGAGCTCCTACAATGAGCAGTTCTTC.

J is TRBJ2-2 and V is TRBV28; D ambiguous. V lost 2 bases and J 7 bases, leaving 5 bases between the germline ends. The germline V gene encodes CDR1 MDHEN and CDR2 SYDVKM. This CDR3 is built from 12 residues. This CDR3 reads CASSLGLGELFF. The DNA for the CDR3 is TGTGCCAGCAGTTTAGGTCTCGGGGAGCTGTTTTTT.

This rearrangement joins TRBV27 to TRBJ2-1, with 9 bases aligning to TRBD2. The CDR3 loop spans 20 amino acids. The V segment lost 6 bases and the J segment 8 bases; nucleotides outside the gene matches: 26. Germline lookup yields CDR1 MNHEY and CDR2 SMNVEV (reference sequence). The CDR3 here is CASSPPPDYSGREGTDEQFF. The CDR3 DNA sequence: TGTGCCAGCAGCCCACCCCCCGATTATAGCGGGAGAGAGGGAACCGATGAGCAGTTCTTC.

This sequence joins TRBV28 and TRBJ2-7; possibly TRBD2 for D (6 bases). The CDR3 sequence is 15 residues long. The V gene lost 6 bases and the J gene lost 0 bases, with 15 bases spanning the gap. Germline loops: CDR1 MDHEN, CDR2 SYDVKM. The CDR3 sequence is CASSGGEVTSYEQYF. In DNA, the CDR3 is TGTGCCAGCAGCGGGGGAGAAGTCACCTCCTACGAGCAGTACTTC.

The chain has TRBV28 and TRBJ1-1; D unresolved. V gave up 7 bases and J gave up 5 bases, with 11 bases separating them. Germline V gene data show CDR1 as MDHEN and CDR2 as SYDVKM. The CDR3 is made up of 12 amino acids. The CDR3 spells CASKAAITEAFF. CDR3 coding DNA: TGTGCCAGCAAGGCCGCTATAACTGAAGCTTTCTTT.

The chain is built from TRBV28 and TRBJ2-1; tentative D call: TRBD1 (6 bases). CDR1 MDHEN and CDR2 SYDVKM come from the germline V gene. This CDR3 is 16 amino acids long. The V end was cut by 5 bases, the J end by 2 bases, with 16 bases between. The CDR3 DNA reads TGTGCCAGCAGTACTACCGGGACAAGGCCCTACAATGAGCAGTTCTTC. Amino acids: CASSTTGTRPYNEQFF.

Concerning this clone: The same CDR3 also results from other DNA sequences found in this sample. J is TRBJ1-1 and V is TRBV11-2; no clear D. The CDR3 is 13 residues long. Germline values: CDR1 SGHAT, CDR2 FQNNGV. The V gene lost 3 bases and the J gene lost 4 bases, with 9 bases spanning the gap. Written as DNA, the CDR3 is TGTGCCAGCAGCTTTAACCGGGGCACTGAAGCTTTCTTT. Its translation is CASSFNRGTEAFF.

The chain employs TRBV7-9 and TRBJ2-1; 11 nucleotides match TRBD2. The J segment lost 7 bases and the V segment lost 5 bases, leaving 10 bases of the junction unmatched. CDR3 length: 16 residues. The germline gives CDR1 SEHNR, CDR2 FQNEAQ (reference sequence). The CDR3 loop is CASSGTGTSGINEQFF. The CDR3 DNA reads TGTGCCAGCAGCGGGACCGGGACTAGCGGTATAAATGAGCAGTTCTTC.

The sample holds a few counts of this clone. Other DNA sequences within the sample encode an identical CDR3. The J gene is TRBJ1-1, the V gene TRBV28; D is possibly TRBD1 (5 bases). Germline V gene sequence: CDR1 MDHEN, CDR2 SYDVKM. Trimming pared 2 bases from V and 1 base from J, leaving 5 bases between. The CDR3 spans 13 residues. The CDR3 nucleotides are TGTGCCAGCAGTTTAGACAGGAACACTGAAGCTTTCTTT. It codes for CASSLDRNTEAFF.

The chain is built from TRBV10-3 and TRBJ2-5; TRBD2 agrees at 7 bases. CDR3 length: 14 residues. CDR1 is ENHRY, CDR2 SYGVKD, per germline. V trimming: 3 bases; J trimming: 5 bases; junction bases outside the gene matches: 6. As DNA, the CDR3 is TGTGCCATCAGTGACCCGCGGGGGTCTGAGACCCAGTACTTC. Translating gives CAISDPRGSETQYF.

The J gene is TRBJ2-7, the V gene TRBV19; D is ambiguous. The germline CDR1 and CDR2 sequences are LNHDA and SQIVND (reference sequence). Trimming shortened V by 5 bases and J by 2 bases, and 10 bases separated the two germline ends. This CDR3 comprises 13 residues. CDR3 DNA sequence: TGTGCCAGTAGTTTGGGGATTCCCTACGAGCAGTACTTC. Encoded protein: CASSLGIPYEQYF.